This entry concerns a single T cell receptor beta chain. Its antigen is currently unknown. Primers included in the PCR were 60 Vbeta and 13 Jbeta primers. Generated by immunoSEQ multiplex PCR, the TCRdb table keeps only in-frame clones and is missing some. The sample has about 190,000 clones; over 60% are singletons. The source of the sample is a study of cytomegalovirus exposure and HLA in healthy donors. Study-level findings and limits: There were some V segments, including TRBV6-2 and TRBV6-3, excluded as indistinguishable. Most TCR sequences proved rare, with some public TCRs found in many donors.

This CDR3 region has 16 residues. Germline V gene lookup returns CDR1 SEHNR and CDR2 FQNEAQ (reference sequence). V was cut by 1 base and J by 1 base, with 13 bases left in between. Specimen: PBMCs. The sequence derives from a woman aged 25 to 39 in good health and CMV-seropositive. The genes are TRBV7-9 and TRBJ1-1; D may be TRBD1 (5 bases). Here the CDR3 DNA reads TGTGCCAGCAGCTTAGGGGGGGGAGGCACGAACACTGAAGCTTTCTTT. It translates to CASSLGGGGTNTEAFF.